These T cell receptor beta chains were read from a single sample in a study of blood T cells in healthy people across ages. Each CDR3 protein gets one entry after TCRdb re-called the 5' RACE reads with MiXCR. The sample shows fewer than 950,000 distinct CDR3 sequences, about 55% of them seen only once. Sequencing was done on a sample of blood. The receptors were sampled from an older man in good health. The CDR3 runs from the conserved cysteine through the conserved F or W. The order of the fields is D gene, clone size, J gene, V gene, CDR3 protein, CDR3 DNA. D genes are given only for firm matches. Part of the rows lack a size; the others show once, few, many or a class for expanded clones.

>TRBD2|-|TRBJ2-7|TRBV7-2
CTSSLVSGKTYEQYF
TGTACCAGCAGCTTAGTTAGCGGGAAGACCTACGAGCAGTACTTC
>-|few|TRBJ1-2|TRBV6-2/TRBV6-3
CASSYGQGLYGYTF
TGTGCCAGCAGTTACGGGCAGGGCCTATATGGCTACACCTTC
>-|-|TRBJ2-1|TRBV20-1
CSARRGQGLYNEQFF
TGCAGTGCTAGAAGAGGTCAGGGATTATACAATGAGCAGTTCTTC
>TRBD2|-|TRBJ2-1|TRBV4-1
CASSQGLAGGRSYNEQFF
TGCGCCAGCAGCCAGGGACTAGCGGGAGGACGCTCCTACAATGAGCAGTTCTTC
>-|few|TRBJ2-3|TRBV20-1
CSASAPAGRSDTQYF
TGCAGTGCTAGCGCCCCGGCGGGGAGATCAGATACGCAGTATTTT
>-|-|TRBJ2-3|TRBV20-1
CSAREWQRSTDTQYF
TGCAGTGCTAGAGAATGGCAGCGGAGCACAGATACGCAGTATTTT
>TRBD2|-|TRBJ2-1|TRBV7-2
CASSFLPSGSRSYNEQFF
TGTGCCAGCAGCTTCTTACCTAGCGGGTCGCGCTCCTACAATGAGCAGTTCTTC
>TRBD1|-|TRBJ1-2|TRBV20-1
CSARGQTDYGYTF
TGCAGTGCTAGGGGACAGACCGACTATGGCTACACCTTC
>TRBD1|-|TRBJ2-4|TRBV11-2
CAGSFEGANIQYF
TGTGCCGGCAGCTTCGAGGGGGCAAACATTCAGTACTTC
>-|-|TRBJ2-4|TRBV4-1
CASSQAVAREAKDIQYF
TGCGCCAGCAGCCAAGCGGTTGCGAGGGAAGCCAAAGACATTCAGTACTTC
>TRBD2|-|TRBJ2-5|TRBV20-1
CSARDWKREGETQYF
TGCAGTGCTAGAGATTGGAAGCGGGAGGGGGAGACCCAGTACTTC
>-|-|TRBJ1-1|TRBV6-6
CAIKGGGSTEAFF
TGTGCCATCAAAGGGGGGGGTTCTACTGAAGCTTTCTTT
>-|-|TRBJ2-2|TRBV9
CASSPTGLNTGELFF
TGTGCCAGCAGCCCAACGGGACTTAACACCGGGGAGCTGTTTTTT